This is a list of T cell receptor beta chains from one sample in a study of T cell repertoires in cytomegalovirus infection. From the reads, TCRdb called clonotypes with MiXCR, one entry per CDR3 protein. The sample yields about 920,000 distinct CDR3 sequences, less than 40% seen once. Their recognized antigens are unknown. Here the sequenced sample was cultured CD8+ T cells from PBMCs, taken from culture after CMV antigen stimulation. Receptors were obtained from a human donor in good health (CMV status not recorded). Some clones in this sample may be carry-over from other donors' samples. Both conserved end residues are trimmed from each CDR3.

v_gene	CDR3aa
TRBV15	ATSRDILAGRTDTQY
TRBV7-9	ASSLLTGPVTEAF
TRBV7-9	ASSLDAYSGGYT
TRBV20-1	SADPGRPRGELF
TRBV7-3	AHPRVEAGWDEQF
TRBV7-2	ASSLVVVTNYGYT
TRBV4-1	ASSQDDSGGITDTQY
TRBV7-8	ASSRLEDTGELF
TRBV12-5	ASGLGTSSYNEQF
TRBV6-1	ASSTTGSAEETQY
TRBV7-2	TNRTSVSFYNEQF
TRBV7-9	ASRRREADTQY
TRBV5-1	ASSLRGTGDQPQH
TRBV4-2	ASSRALNQPQH
TRBV27	ASSFLDRLGNQPQH
TRBV7-4	ASSQTGEYGGYT
TRBV4-3	ASSPGIAGGLYNEQF
TRBV28	ASSGVDRPLNTEAF
TRBV5-4	ASSLAGIANYGYT
TRBV12-5	ASGFDVSNTEAF
TRBV7-9	ASSFDRPYVWDTQY
TRBV5-1	ASSIHYRGRTDTQY